These 13 T cell receptor beta chains came from one sample sequenced in a study of T cell responses to AZD1222 COVID-19 vaccine. The protocol was immunoSEQ multiplex PCR, while the TCRdb copy is restricted to in-frame clones and leaves out a portion. The profile shows around 120,000 clones, roughly 91% of them singletons. The specimen comprised peripheral blood, sampled 28 days after the second AZD1222 dose. The receptors come from an adult who received the AZD1222 COVID-19 vaccine.

The V call is TRBV5-1, the J call TRBJ2-1; TRBD2 matches 9 bases. The germline gives CDR1 SGHRS, CDR2 YFSETQ. Unmatched junction bases numbered 5, after V lost 0 bases and J lost 7 bases. This CDR3 has 15 residues. The CDR3 DNA follows: TGCGCCAGCAGCTTGGGCGGGAGGGCCGGGAATGAGCAGTTCTTC. It yields the protein CASSLGGRAGNEQFF.

This sequence joins TRBV13 and TRBJ1-1; no clear D gene. Germline V gives CDR1 PRHDT, CDR2 FYEKMQ (reference sequence). The CDR3 runs 12 residues. The V end lost 3 bases, the J end lost 0 bases, and 2 bases lay between the germline ends. CDR3 nucleotides: TGTGCCAGCAGCTTTGTGAACACTGAAGCTTTCTTT. This sequence encodes CASSFVNTEAFF. Filled out from reference TRBV13 and TRBJ1-1, the complete variable domain reads AAGVIQSPRHLIKEKRETATLKCYPIPRHDTVYWYQQGPGQDPQFLISFYEKMQSDKGSIPDRFSAQQFSDYHSELNMSSLELGDSALYFCASSFVNTEAFFGQGTRLTVV.

The chain carries TRBV29-1 and TRBJ1-2; D gene uncertain. Germline CDR1 reads SQVTM; CDR2 reads ANQGSEA. Trimming shortened V by 6 bases and J by 4 bases, and 6 bases separated the two germline ends. This CDR3 has 10 residues. The CDR3 region is CSVPGYGYTF. The DNA for the CDR3 is TGCAGCGTACCCGGCTATGGCTACACCTTC.

This chain uses TRBV30 with TRBJ2-5; TRBD2 aligns across 7 bases. CDR1 is GTSNPN, CDR2 SVGIG, per germline (reference sequence). V was clipped by 0 bases and J by 5 bases; unmatched bases: 9. The CDR3 consists of 15 residues. The CDR3 bases are TGTGCCTGGAGTGTATCTGGCGGGAGTATGGAGACCCAGTACTTC. Translating it yields CAWSVSGGSMETQYF.

The rearrangement uses TRBV7-9 and TRBJ2-7; D is ambiguous. The V gene lost 1 base and the J gene lost 3 bases, with 7 bases spanning the gap. The germline V gene has CDR1 SEHNR and CDR2 FQNEAQ (reference sequence). The CDR3 is 13 amino acids. The chain's CDR3 is CASSLVPDYEQYF. The CDR3 nucleotides are TGTGCCAGCAGCTTAGTTCCTGACTACGAGCAGTACTTC.

The V and J genes are TRBV5-1 and TRBJ1-2, with D unclear. From germline, CDR1 is SGHRS and CDR2 YFSETQ. V was pared by 0 bases and J by 2 bases, with 11 bases between. The CDR3 spans 15 residues. Here the CDR3 reads CASSLGGSGNYGYTF. CDR3 nucleotides: TGCGCCAGCAGCTTGGGGGGTTCCGGAAACTATGGCTACACCTTC.

V gene TRBV5-1 combines with J gene TRBJ1-6; possible D gene TRBD1, 5 bases. Between the trimmed V and J ends, which lost 5 bases and 6 bases, there was a span of 6 bases. The CDR3 spans 12 residues. Germline CDR1 and CDR2: SGHRS and YFSETQ. The CDR3 coding sequence is TGCGCCAGCAGGCAGGGTAATTCACCCCTCCACTTT. As protein: CASRQGNSPLHF.

The chain has TRBV6-4 and TRBJ2-3, with a weak D call TRBD2 (5 bases). CDR3 length: 15 amino acids. V dropped 3 bases and J dropped 1 base, with 11 bases sitting between them. Germline values: CDR1 MRHNA, CDR2 SNTAGT. The CDR3 nucleotides read TGTGCCAGCAGTGAGGATGTTAGCGGCACAGATACGCAGTATTTT. This codes for CASSEDVSGTDTQYF.

The chain is built from TRBV4-3 and TRBJ2-6; D assignment may be TRBD1 or TRBD2 (6 bases each). Germline V gene data show CDR1 as LGHNA and CDR2 as YSLEER. Trimming stripped 1 base from V and 2 bases from J, with 12 bases between. This CDR3 contains 17 residues. The CDR3 nucleotides are TGCGCCAGCAGCCAAGTAGGGGGGAATGCTGGGGCCAACGTCCTGACTTTC. Amino acids: CASSQVGGNAGANVLTF.

V usage is TRBV28 and J usage is TRBJ2-3; 9 nucleotides line up with TRBD2. The germline V gene has CDR1 MDHEN and CDR2 SYDVKM. This CDR3 has 15 residues. The V gene end was trimmed by 3 bases and the J gene end by 4 bases; junction bases not matched to a gene: 5. This CDR3 is CASSFFSGGADTQYF. Here the CDR3 DNA reads TGTGCCAGCAGTTTCTTTAGCGGGGGAGCAGATACGCAGTATTTT.

The rearrangement links TRBV19 to TRBJ1-6; D gene unclear. The CDR3 is 14 amino acids. Trimming shortened V by 1 base and J by 8 bases, and 9 bases separated the two germline ends. Germline values: CDR1 LNHDA, CDR2 SQIVND (reference sequence). DNA for the CDR3: TGTGCCAGTAGTATAGCAGGCGAATATTCACCCCTCCACTTT. It specifies CASSIAGEYSPLHF.

V and J are TRBV25-1 and TRBJ2-7; 12 nucleotides agree with TRBD1. The CDR3 sequence is 14 residues long. The germline CDR1 and CDR2 sequences are MGHDK and SYGVNS. J was trimmed by 3 bases and V by 6 bases; bases with no gene match: 3. The CDR3 sequence is CASRGTGGYYEQYF. The CDR3 bases are TGTGCCAGCAGAGGGACAGGGGGCTACTACGAGCAGTACTTC.

The J gene is TRBJ1-2, the V gene TRBV19; D call uncertain. CDR3 size: 14 residues. Germline CDR1 and CDR2: LNHDA and SQIVND (reference sequence). With 2 bases removed from V and 1 base from J, the gap between germline ends came to 8 bases. CDR3 in DNA: TGTGCCAGTAGTATACAGGACGGTAACTATGGCTACACCTTC. Amino acid sequence: CASSIQDGNYGYTF.